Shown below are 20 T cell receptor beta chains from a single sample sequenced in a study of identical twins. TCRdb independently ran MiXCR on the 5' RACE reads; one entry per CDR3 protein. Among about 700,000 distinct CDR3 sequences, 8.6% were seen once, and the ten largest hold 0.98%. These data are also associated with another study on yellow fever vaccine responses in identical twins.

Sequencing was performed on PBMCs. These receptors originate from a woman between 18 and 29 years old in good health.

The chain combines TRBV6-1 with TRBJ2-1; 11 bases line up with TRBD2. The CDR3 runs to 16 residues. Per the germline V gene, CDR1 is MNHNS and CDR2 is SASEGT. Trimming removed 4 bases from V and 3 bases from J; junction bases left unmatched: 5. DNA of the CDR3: TGTGCCAGCAGTGGTAGCGGGAGGGCCGGCTACAATGAGCAGTTCTTC. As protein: CASSGSGRAGYNEQFF.

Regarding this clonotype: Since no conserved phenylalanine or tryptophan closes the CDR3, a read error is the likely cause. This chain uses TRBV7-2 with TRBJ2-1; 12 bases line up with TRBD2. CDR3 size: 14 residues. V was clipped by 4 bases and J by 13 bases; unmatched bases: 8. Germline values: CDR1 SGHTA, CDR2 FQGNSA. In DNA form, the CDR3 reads TGTGCCAGCAGCTCAGAGGGACTAGCGGGTGAACAGTTCTTA. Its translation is CASSSEGLAGEQFL.

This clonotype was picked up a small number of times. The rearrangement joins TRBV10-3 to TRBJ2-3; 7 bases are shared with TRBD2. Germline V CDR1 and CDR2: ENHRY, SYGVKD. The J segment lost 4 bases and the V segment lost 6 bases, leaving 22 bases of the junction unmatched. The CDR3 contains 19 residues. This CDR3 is CAIRGLASGGGRLADTQYF. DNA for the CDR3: TGTGCCATCAGAGGATTGGCTAGCGGAGGTGGGCGACTGGCAGATACGCAGTATTTT.

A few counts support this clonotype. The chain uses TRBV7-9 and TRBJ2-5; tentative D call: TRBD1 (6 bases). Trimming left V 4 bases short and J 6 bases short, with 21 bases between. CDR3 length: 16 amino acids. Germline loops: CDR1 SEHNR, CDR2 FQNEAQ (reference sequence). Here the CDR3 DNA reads TGTGCCAGCAGCTCATCGGACAGCGCATCTTTGCAGACCCAGTACTTC. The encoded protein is CASSSSDSASLQTQYF.

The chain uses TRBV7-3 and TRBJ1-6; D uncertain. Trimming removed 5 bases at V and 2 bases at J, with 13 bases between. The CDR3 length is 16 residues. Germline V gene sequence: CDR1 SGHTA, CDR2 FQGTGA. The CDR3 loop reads CASSLKGRTYNSPLHF. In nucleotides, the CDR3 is TGTGCCAGCAGCCTGAAAGGGAGGACCTATAATTCACCCCTCCACTTT. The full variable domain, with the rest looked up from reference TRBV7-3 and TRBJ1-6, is GAGVSQTPSNKVTEKGKYVELRCDPISGHTALYWYRQSLGQGPEFLIYFQGTGAADDSGLPNDRFFAVRPEGSVSTLKIQRTERGDSAVYLCASSLKGRTYNSPLHFGNGTRLTVT.

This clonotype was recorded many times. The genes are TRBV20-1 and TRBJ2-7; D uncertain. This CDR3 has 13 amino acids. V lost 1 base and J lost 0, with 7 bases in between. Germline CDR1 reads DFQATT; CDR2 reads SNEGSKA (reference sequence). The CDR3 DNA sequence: TGCAGTGCTAGAGTCGGCAGCTCCTACGAGCAGTACTTC. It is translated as CSARVGSSYEQYF.

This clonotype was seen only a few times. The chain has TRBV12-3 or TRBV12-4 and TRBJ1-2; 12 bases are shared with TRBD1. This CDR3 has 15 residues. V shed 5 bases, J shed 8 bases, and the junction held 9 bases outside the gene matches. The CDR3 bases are TGTGCCAGCAGTCCGTCCGGGACAGGGGGCGCAGGCTACACCTTC. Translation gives CASSPSGTGGAGYTF.

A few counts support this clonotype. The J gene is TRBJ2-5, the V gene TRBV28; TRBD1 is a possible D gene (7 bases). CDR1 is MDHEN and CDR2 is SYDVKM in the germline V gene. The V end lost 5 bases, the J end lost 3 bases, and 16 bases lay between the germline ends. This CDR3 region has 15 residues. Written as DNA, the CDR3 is TGTGCCAGCAGTCTCGCCCGCAGGGGGGAAGAGACCCAGTACTTC. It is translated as CASSLARRGEETQYF. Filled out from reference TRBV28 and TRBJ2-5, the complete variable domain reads DVKVTQSSRYLVKRTGEKVFLECVQDMDHENMFWYRQDPGLGLRLIYFSYDVKMKEKGDIPEGYSVSREKKERFSLILESASTNQTSMYLCASSLARRGEETQYFGPGTRLLVL.

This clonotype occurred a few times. This chain's CDR3 is CASSVVGEGTDTQYF. CDR3 nucleotides: TGTGCCAGCAGCGTAGTAGGGGAGGGCACAGATACGCAGTATTTT. V usage is TRBV9 and J usage is TRBJ2-3, with a possible D match to TRBD2 (6 bases). V was shortened by 0 bases and J by 1 base, with 9 bases between the two germline ends. The length of the CDR3 is 15 residues. Per the germline V gene, CDR1 is SGDLS and CDR2 is YYNGEE.

The CDR3 region is CFWAGLAGVQETQYF. CDR3 nucleotide sequence: TGCTTCTGGGCTGGACTAGCGGGGGTCCAAGAGACCCAGTACTTC. The chain carries TRBV20-1 and TRBJ2-5; 13 bases line up with TRBD2. This CDR3 spans 15 amino acids. Germline CDR1 and CDR2: DFQATT and SNEGSKA (reference sequence).

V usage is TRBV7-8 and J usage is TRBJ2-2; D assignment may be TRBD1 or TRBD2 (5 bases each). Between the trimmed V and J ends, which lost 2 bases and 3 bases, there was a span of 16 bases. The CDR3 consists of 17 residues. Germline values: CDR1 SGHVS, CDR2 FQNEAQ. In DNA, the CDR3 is TGTGCCAGCAGCTTAAACAGGCTCCGGGGAGACACCGGGGAGCTGTTTTTT. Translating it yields CASSLNRLRGDTGELFF.

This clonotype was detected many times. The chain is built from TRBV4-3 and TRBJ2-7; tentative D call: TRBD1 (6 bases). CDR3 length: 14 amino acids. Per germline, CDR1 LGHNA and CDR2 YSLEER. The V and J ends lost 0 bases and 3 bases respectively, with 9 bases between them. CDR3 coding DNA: TGCGCCAGCAGCCAAGAAGGGGGATACTACGAGCAGTACTTC. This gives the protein CASSQEGGYYEQYF.

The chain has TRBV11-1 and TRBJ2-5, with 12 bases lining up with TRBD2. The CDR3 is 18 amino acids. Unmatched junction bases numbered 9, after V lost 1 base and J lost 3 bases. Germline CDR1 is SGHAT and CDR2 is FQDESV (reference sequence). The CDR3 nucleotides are TGTGCCAGCAGCTTAGAACTGAGGCTAGCGGGAGGGGAAGAGACCCAGTACTTC. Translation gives CASSLELRLAGGEETQYF.

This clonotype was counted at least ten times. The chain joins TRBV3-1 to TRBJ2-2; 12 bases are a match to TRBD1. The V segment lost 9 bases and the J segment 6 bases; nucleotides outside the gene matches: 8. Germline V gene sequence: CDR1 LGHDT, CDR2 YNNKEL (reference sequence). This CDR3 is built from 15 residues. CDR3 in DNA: TGTGCCAGTACCGGGACAGGGGGCGCCTCCGGGGAGCTGTTTTTT. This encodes CASTGTGGASGELFF. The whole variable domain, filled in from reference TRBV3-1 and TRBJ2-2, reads DTAVSQTPKYLVTQMGNDKSIKCEQNLGHDTMYWYKQDSKKFLKIMFSYNNKELIINETVPNRFSPKSPDKAHLNLHINSLELGDSAVYFCASTGTGGASGELFFGEGSRLTVL.

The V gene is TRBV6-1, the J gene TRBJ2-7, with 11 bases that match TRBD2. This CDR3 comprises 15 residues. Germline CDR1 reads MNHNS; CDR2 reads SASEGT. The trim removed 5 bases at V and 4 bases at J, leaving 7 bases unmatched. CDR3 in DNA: TGTGCCAGCAGTATTAGCGGGGGGGCCTCGTACGAGCAGTACTTC. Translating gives CASSISGGASYEQYF.

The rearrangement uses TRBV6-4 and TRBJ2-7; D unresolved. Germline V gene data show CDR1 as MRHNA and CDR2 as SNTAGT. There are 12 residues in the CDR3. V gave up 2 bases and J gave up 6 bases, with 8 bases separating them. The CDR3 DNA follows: TGTGCCAGCAGTGACAAACTAACCGAGCAGTACTTC. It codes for CASSDKLTEQYF.

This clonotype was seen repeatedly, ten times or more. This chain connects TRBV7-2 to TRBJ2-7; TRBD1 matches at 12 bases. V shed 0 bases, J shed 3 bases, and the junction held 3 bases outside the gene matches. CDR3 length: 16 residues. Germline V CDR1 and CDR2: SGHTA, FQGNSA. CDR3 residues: CASSLAGQGAIYEQYF. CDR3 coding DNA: TGTGCCAGCAGCTTAGCGGGACAGGGGGCAATCTACGAGCAGTACTTC.

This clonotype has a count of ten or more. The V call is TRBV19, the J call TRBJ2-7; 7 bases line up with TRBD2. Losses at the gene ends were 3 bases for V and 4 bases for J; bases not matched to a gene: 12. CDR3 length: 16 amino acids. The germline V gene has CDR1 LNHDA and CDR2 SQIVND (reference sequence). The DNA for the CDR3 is TGTGCCAGTAGTATCGGGTCTCGCCTGGGAGGGTACGAGCAGTACTTC. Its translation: CASSIGSRLGGYEQYF.

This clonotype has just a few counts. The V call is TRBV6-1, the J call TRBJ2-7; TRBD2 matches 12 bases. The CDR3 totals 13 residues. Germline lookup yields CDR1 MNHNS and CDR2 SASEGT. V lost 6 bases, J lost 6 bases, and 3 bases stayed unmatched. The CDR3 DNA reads TGTGCCAGCAGGAGACTAGCGGGAGCCGAGCAGTACTTC. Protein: CASRRLAGAEQYF.

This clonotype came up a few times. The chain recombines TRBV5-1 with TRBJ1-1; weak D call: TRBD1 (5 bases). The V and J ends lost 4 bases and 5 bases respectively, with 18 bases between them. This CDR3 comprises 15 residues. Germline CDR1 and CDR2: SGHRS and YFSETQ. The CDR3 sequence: CASSAGLGEGTEAFF. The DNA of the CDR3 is TGCGCCAGCAGCGCAGGATTAGGGGAGGGGACTGAAGCTTTCTTT.